These 4 T cell receptor beta chains share one sample of origin, sequenced in a study of control samples from healthy donors and cancer patients. TCRdb's copy holds only in-frame clones and misses some; the assay was immunoSEQ multiplex PCR. The sample records tens of thousands of clones, about nine tenths being singletons. The material sequenced was PBMCs. The receptor set was obtained from a man in his fifties with lung cancer.

This clone was picked up a small number of times. DNA of the CDR3: TGTGCCAGCAAGGGGAACTATGGCTACACCTTC. Translating it yields CASKGNYGYTF. This sequence joins TRBV25-1 and TRBJ1-2; D is perhaps TRBD1 (5 bases). V was clipped by 7 bases and J by 2 bases, with 5 bases between them. Germline V gives CDR1 MGHDK, CDR2 SYGVNS. This CDR3 has 11 residues.

The chain carries TRBV7-6 and TRBJ2-5; the D gene is possibly TRBD2 (5 bases). The V end was cut by 2 bases, the J end by 10 bases, with 20 bases between. This CDR3 comprises 15 residues. Per the germline V gene, CDR1 is SGHVS and CDR2 is FNYEAQ. As DNA, the CDR3 is TGTGCCAGCAGCTTATCTGCCGGGGAGTGGGGAATCCAGTACTTC. It translates to CASSLSAGEWGIQYF.

CDR3 region: CASSLFPGQGNEQFF. The CDR3 DNA reads TGTGCCAGCAGCTTATTCCCAGGGCAGGGCAATGAGCAGTTCTTC. V usage is TRBV7-3 and J usage is TRBJ2-1, with a possible D match to TRBD1 (5 bases). Germline assignment: CDR1 SGHTA and CDR2 FQGTGA. The CDR3 is 15 residues long. V gave up 2 bases and J gave up 6 bases, with 14 bases separating them.

The rearrangement joins TRBV6-5 to TRBJ2-7, with TRBD2 matching over 7 bases. J was trimmed by 6 bases and V by 7 bases; bases with no gene match: 9. Germline V gives CDR1 MNHEY, CDR2 SVGAGI. The CDR3 has 13 amino acids. CDR3 bases: TGTGCCAGCATCTCTCATACGGGGGGCGAGCAGTACTTC. Amino acid sequence: CASISHTGGEQYF.